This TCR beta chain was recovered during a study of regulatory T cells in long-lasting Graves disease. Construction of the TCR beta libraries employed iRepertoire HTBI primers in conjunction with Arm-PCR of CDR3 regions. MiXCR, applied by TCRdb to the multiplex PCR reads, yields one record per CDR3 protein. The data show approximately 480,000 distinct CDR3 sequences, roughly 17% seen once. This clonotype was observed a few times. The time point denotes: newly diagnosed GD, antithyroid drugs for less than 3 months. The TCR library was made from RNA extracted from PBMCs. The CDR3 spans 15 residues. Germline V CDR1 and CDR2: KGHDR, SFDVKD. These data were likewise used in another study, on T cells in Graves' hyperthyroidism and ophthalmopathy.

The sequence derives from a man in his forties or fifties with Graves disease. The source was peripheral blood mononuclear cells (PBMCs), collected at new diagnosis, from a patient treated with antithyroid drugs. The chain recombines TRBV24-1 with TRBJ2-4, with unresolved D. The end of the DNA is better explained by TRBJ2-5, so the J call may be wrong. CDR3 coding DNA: TGTGCCACCAGTGATCCTGAACGCGCCCAAGAGACCCAGTACTTC. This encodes CATSDPERAQETQYF.